The clone carrying this T cell receptor beta chain has just a few counts. Its antigen remains unknown. These data are taken from a study of tumor-infiltrating lymphocytes in primary liver carcinoma. The overall study: Primary liver carcinomas in the patients were surgically resected.

The CDR3 totals 18 residues. Per the germline V gene, CDR1 is SGHNT and CDR2 is YYREEE (reference sequence). V was shortened by 0 bases and J by 5 bases, with 20 bases between the two germline ends. The study's findings and limits: Reduced overlap was seen in tumor-adjacent and tumor-blood pairs versus tumor region pairs. Without sorting, CD4+ versus CD8+ T cell repertoires were not compared.

Blood RNA came from unsorted whole blood; germline DNA was also extracted. Presurgery, approximately 4 milliliters of peripheral blood were collected. The investigators made TCR beta cDNA from about 510 ng total RNA, using a constant-region primer. Each TCR beta library was derived from three nested multiplex PCR rounds that employed slightly modified ARM-PCR. The first two PCR rounds used TRBV1-TRBV30 forward primers with a C-beta reverse primer, approximately 11 cycles each. TCRdb re-analysed the multiplex PCR reads in MiXCR, keeping a single row per CDR3 protein. Of fewer than 350,000 distinct CDR3 sequences listed, about 62% are singletons.

V gene TRBV5-4 combines with J gene TRBJ2-2, with TRBD2 as a possible D gene (5 bases). This TCR was sampled from a man aged 35-49 years with primary liver carcinoma and hepatitis B virus infection. Sequenced sample: peripheral blood. The CDR3 bases are TGTGCCAGCAGCTTGGGGGCCTTCGGTAGGAGGCTTACCGGGGAGCTGTTTTTT. Its translation: CASSLGAFGRRLTGELFF.